These 10 T cell receptor beta chains originate from one sample sequenced in a study of T cell changes during pregnancy in multiple sclerosis. Profiled with immunoSEQ multiplex PCR; TCRdb holds only in-frame clones, not every one. Seen here are tens of thousands of clones, 75% to 95% observed once, and the top ten hold 0.45% to 0.6%. This sample comprised CD4+ T cells from peripheral blood mononuclear cells, obtained in the second trimester of pregnancy. The receptors shown here come from a female donor with multiple sclerosis, enrolled in a pregnancy study.

This clone is a singleton in its sample. The V gene is TRBV28, the J gene TRBJ1-3; no definite D call. Trimming took off 5 bases at V and 2 bases at J, with 10 bases between the two ends. Germline V gene lookup returns CDR1 MDHEN and CDR2 SYDVKM. The CDR3 sequence is 14 residues long. CDR3 sequence: CASSGWRTGNTIYF. The CDR3 DNA reads TGTGCCAGCAGTGGTTGGAGAACTGGAAACACCATATATTTT.

V is TRBV7-2 and J is TRBJ1-3; D unclear. V lost 2 bases and J 8 bases, leaving 7 bases between the germline ends. There are 12 residues in the CDR3. Germline V gene sequence: CDR1 SGHTA, CDR2 FQGNSA. The CDR3 is CASSLNSDTIYF. In DNA, the CDR3 is TGTGCCAGCAGCTTAAATTCGGACACCATATATTTT.

The V call is TRBV9, the J call TRBJ2-7; D might be TRBD2 (5 bases). The CDR3 totals 14 residues. V shed 4 bases and J shed 6 bases, with 17 bases lying between them. CDR1 SGDLS and CDR2 YYNGEE come from the germline V gene. CDR3 DNA: TGTGCCAGCAGCTTACACCCCGAGGGAATCGAGCAGTACTTC. Translated: CASSLHPEGIEQYF.

The V and J genes are TRBV11-3 and TRBJ2-1, with TRBD2 identical over 7 bases. The germline gives CDR1 SGHNT, CDR2 YENEEA. V dropped 0 bases and J dropped 5; count of bases not matched to a gene: 4. The CDR3 runs 15 residues. The CDR3 loop reads CASSLDPGRNNEQFF. CDR3 in DNA: TGTGCCAGCAGCTTAGACCCCGGGAGGAACAATGAGCAGTTCTTC.

On this clone: This sample also contains other DNA sequences that code for the same CDR3. The chain has TRBV5-1 and TRBJ2-7; possibly TRBD2 for D (6 bases). The CDR3 runs 14 residues. Germline V gene sequence: CDR1 SGHRS, CDR2 YFSETQ. V gave up 4 bases and J gave up 4 bases, with 15 bases separating them. CDR3 loop: CASSPGTGGYEQYF. CDR3 in DNA: TGCGCCAGCAGCCCGGGGACCGGAGGGTACGAGCAGTACTTC.

J is TRBJ1-1 and V is TRBV12-2; the listed D gene, TRBD1, was not tested against the DNA. TRBV12-2 is tagged as a pseudogene. This CDR3 spans 15 amino acids. The CDR3 region has the DNA TGTGCAAGTCGCCTTGTCACAGGGGGCGTCACTGAAGCTTTCTTT. Translating gives CASRLVTGGVTEAFF.

The chain couples TRBV7-2 to TRBJ1-5, with 9 bases identical to TRBD1. V was clipped by 3 bases and J by 5 bases; unmatched bases: 5. CDR1 is SGHTA, CDR2 FQGNSA, per germline. CDR3 length equals 15 residues. DNA of the CDR3: TGTGCCAGCAGCTTGGGGGACAGGGACTATCAGCCCCAGCATTTT. It is translated as CASSLGDRDYQPQHF. The full variable domain, its missing parts supplied by reference TRBV7-2 and TRBJ1-5, is GAGVSQSPSNKVTEKGKDVELRCDPISGHTALYWYRQSLGQGLEFLIYFQGNSAPDKSGLPSDRFSAERTGGSVSTLTIQRTQQEDSAVYLCASSLGDRDYQPQHFGDGTRLSIL.

The chain links TRBV13 to TRBJ2-5, with a weak D call TRBD1 (5 bases). Germline loops: CDR1 PRHDT, CDR2 FYEKMQ (reference sequence). V was clipped by 7 bases and J by 1 base, with 13 bases between them. The CDR3 spans 14 residues. CDR3 sequence: CASTYPQGQETQYF. The DNA for the CDR3 is TGTGCCAGCACCTACCCCCAGGGCCAAGAGACCCAGTACTTC.

The J gene is TRBJ2-2, the V gene TRBV4-1, with D perhaps TRBD1 (6 bases). The CDR3 is 14 amino acids. The germline V and J ends were trimmed by 4 bases and 6 bases, with 12 bases remaining between them. Germline CDR1 reads MGHRA; CDR2 reads YSYEKL. The CDR3 here is CASSPEGGPGELFF. The CDR3 DNA is TGCGCCAGCAGCCCCGAAGGGGGTCCCGGGGAGCTGTTTTTT.

The V gene is TRBV9, the J gene TRBJ2-5; 11 bases are shared with TRBD1. J lost 1 base, V lost 4 bases, and 3 bases had no gene match. The CDR3 is 15 amino acids. CDR1 and CDR2 from the germline V gene are SGDLS and YYNGEE. The CDR3 sequence: CASSTDRGPQETQYF. CDR3 coding DNA: TGTGCCAGCAGCACGGACAGGGGGCCCCAAGAGACCCAGTACTTC.